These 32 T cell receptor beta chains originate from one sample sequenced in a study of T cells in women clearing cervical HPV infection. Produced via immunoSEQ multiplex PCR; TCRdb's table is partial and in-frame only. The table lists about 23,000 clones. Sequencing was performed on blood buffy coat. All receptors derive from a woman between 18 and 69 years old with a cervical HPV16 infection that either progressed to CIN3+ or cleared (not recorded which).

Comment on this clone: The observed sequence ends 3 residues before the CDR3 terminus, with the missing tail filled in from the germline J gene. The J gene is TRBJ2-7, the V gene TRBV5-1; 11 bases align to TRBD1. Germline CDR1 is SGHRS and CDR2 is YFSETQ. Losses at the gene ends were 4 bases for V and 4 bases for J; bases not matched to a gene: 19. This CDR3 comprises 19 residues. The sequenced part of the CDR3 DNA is TGCGCCAGCAGCATTGGACTATCGGGGACAGGGGGTAAGAGATACGAG. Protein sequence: CASSIGLSGTGGKRYE. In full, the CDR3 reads CASSIGLSGTGGKRYEQYF.

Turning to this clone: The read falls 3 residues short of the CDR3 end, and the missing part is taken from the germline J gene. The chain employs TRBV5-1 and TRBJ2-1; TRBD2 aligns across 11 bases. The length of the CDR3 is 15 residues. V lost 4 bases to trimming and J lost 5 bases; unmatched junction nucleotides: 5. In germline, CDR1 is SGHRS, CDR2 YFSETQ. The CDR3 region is CASSVRLAGNNEQFF. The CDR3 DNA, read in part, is TGCGCCAGCAGCGTAAGACTAGCGGGAAACAATGAG.

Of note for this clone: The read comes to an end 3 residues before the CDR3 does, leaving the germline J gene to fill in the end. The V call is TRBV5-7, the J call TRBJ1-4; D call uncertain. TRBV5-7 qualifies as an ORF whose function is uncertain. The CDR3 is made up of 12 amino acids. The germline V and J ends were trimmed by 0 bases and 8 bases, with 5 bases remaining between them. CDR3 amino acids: CASSLVLEKLFF. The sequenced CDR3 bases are TGTGCCAGCAGCTTGGTCCTCGAAAAA.

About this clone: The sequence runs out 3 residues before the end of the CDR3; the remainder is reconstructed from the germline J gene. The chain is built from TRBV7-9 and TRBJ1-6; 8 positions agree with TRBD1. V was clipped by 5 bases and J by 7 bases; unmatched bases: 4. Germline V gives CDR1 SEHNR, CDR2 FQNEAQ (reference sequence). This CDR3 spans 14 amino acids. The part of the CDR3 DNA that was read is TGTGCCAGCAGCCGACAGGGGATCAATTCACCC. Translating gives CASSRQGINSP. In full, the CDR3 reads CASSRQGINSPLHF.

The CDR3 bases that were read are TGTGCCTGGTTCGCGGAGGGC. This codes for CAWFAEG. The complete CDR3 reads CAWFAEGYTF. This chain connects TRBV30 to TRBJ1-2; no definite D call. The CDR3 is cut off 3 residues early in the read; its end comes from the germline J gene. Germline CDR1 and CDR2: GTSNPN and SVGIG (reference sequence). The CDR3 totals 10 residues.

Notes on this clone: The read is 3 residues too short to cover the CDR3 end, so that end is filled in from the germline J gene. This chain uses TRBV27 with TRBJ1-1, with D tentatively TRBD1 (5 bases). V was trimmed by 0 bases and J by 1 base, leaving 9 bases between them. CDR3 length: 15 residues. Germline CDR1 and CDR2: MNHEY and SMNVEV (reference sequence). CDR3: CASSLSSGWNTEAFF. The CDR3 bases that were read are TGTGCCAGCAGTTTATCGTCAGGGTGGAACACTGAA.

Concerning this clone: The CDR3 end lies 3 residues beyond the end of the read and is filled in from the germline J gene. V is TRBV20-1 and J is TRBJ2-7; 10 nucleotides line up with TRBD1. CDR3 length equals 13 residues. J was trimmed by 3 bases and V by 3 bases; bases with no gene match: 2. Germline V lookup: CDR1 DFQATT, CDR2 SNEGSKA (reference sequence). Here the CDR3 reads CSARGTGVYEQYF. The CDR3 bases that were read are TGCAGTGCTAGGGGGACAGGGGTCTACGAG.

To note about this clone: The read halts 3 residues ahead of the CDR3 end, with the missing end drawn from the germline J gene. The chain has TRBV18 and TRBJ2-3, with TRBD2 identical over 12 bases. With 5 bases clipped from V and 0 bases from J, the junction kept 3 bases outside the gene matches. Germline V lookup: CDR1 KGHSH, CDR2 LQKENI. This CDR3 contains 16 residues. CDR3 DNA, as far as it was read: TGTGCCAGCTCATCAGGACTAGCGGGAAGCACAGATACG. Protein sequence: CASSSGLAGSTDT. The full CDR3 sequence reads CASSSGLAGSTDTQYF.

The CDR3 loop is CASSQKTSGRTRELFF. The CDR3 bases that were read are TGTGCCAGCTCACAAAAGACTAGCGGGAGAACCAGGGAG. The J gene is TRBJ2-2, the V gene TRBV18; 12 bases are shared with TRBD2. The CDR3 end is not reached by the read, which stops 3 residues before it; the germline J gene fills it in. Trimming cost V 4 bases and J 9 bases; bases outside gene matches: 9. CDR3 length equals 16 residues. From germline, CDR1 is KGHSH and CDR2 LQKENI.

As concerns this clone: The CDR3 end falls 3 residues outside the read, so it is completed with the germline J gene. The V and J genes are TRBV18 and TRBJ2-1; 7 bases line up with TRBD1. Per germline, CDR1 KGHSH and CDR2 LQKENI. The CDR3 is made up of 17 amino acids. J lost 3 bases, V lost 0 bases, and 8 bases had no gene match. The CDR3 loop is CASSPPTYRGLYNEQFF. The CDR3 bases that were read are TGTGCCAGCTCACCACCGACATACAGGGGTCTCTACAATGAG.

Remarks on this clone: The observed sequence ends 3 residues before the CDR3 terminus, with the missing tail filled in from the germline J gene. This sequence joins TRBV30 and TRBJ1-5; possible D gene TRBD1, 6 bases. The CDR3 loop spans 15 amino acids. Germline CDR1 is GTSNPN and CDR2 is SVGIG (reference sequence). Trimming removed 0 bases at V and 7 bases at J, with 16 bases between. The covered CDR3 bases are TGTGCCTGGAGTGTACGGGGCAGGGGTGGGCAGCCC. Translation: CAWSVRGRGGQP. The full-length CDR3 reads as CAWSVRGRGGQPQHF. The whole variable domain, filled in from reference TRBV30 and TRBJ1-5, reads SQTIHQWPATLVQPVGSPLSLECTVEGTSNPNLYWYRQAAGRGLQLLFYSVGIGQISSEVPQNLSASRPQDRQFILSSKKLLLSDSGFYLCAWSVRGRGGQPQHFGDGTRLSIL.

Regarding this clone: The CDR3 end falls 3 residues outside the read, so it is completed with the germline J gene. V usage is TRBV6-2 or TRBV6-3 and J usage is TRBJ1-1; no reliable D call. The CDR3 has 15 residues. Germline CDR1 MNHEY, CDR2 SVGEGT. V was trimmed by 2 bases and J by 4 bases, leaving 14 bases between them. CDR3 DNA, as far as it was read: TGTGCCAGCAGTTACGGCCGCGGCGGGAGCACTGAA. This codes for CASSYGRGGSTE. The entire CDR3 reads CASSYGRGGSTEAFF.

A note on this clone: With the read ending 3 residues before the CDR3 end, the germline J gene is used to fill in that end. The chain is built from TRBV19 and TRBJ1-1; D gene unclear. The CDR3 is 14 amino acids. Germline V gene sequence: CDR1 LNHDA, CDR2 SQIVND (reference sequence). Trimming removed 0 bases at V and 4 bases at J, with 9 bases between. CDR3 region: CASSIDRRGTEAFF. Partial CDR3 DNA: TGTGCCAGTAGTATAGATCGTCGGGGCACTGAA.

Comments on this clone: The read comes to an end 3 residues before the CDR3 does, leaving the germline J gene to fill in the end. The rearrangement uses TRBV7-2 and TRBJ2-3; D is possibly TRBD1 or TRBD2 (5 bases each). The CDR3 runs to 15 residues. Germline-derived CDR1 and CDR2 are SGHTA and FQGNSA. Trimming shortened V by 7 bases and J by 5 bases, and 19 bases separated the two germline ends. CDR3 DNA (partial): TGTGCCAGCAACTTGGAATCTCCGAGGGGAGATACG. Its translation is CASNLESPRGDT. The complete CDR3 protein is CASNLESPRGDTQYF.

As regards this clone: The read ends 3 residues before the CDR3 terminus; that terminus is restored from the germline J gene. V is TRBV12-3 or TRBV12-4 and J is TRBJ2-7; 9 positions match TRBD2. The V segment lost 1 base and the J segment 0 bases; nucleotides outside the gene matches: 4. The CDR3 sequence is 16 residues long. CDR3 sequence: CASSLGGSGSSYEQYF. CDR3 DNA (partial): TGTGCCAGCAGTTTAGGGGGTAGCGGGAGCTCCTACGAG.

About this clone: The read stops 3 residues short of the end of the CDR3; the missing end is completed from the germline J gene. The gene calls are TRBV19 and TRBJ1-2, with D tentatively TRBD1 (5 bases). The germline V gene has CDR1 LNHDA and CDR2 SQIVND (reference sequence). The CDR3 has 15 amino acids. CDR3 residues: CASSIDLWGSYDYTF. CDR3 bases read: TGTGCCAGTAGTATAGACCTATGGGGCTCCTACGAC. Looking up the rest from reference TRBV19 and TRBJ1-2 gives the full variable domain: DGGITQSPKYLFRKEGQNVTLSCEQNLNHDAMYWYRQDPGQGLRLIYYSQIVNDFQKGDIAEGYSVSREKKESFPLTVTSAQKNPTAFYLCASSIDLWGSYDYTFGSGTRLTVV.

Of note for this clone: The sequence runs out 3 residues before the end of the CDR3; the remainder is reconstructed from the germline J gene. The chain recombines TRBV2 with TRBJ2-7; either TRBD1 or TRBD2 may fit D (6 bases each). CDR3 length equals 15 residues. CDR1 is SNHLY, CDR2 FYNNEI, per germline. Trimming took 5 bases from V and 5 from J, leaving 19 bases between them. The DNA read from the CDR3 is TGTGCCAGCAGTCCGACCTGGGCAGGGGAGGACGAG. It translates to CASSPTWAGEDE. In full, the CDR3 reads CASSPTWAGEDEQYF. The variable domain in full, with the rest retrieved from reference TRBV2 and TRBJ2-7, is EPEVTQTPSHQVTQMGQEVILRCVPISNHLYFYWYRQILGQKVEFLVSFYNNEISEKSEIFDDQFSVERPDGSNFTLKIRSTKLEDSAMYFCASSPTWAGEDEQYFGPGTRLTVT.

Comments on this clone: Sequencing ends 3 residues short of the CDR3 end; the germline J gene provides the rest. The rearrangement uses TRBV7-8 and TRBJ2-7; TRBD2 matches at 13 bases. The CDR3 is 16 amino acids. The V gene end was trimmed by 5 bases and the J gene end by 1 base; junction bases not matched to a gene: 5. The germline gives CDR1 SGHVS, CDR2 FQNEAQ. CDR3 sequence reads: CASSPTSGRGSYEQYF. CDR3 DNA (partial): TGTGCCAGCAGCCCTACTAGCGGGAGGGGATCCTACGAG.

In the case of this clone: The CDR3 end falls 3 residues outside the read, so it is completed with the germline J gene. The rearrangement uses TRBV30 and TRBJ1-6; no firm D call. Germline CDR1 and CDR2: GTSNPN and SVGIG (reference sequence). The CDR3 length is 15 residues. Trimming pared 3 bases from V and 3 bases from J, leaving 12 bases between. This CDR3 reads CAWSLGSFYNSPLHF. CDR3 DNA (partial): TGTGCCTGGAGCCTAGGAAGTTTCTATAATTCACCC.

Partial CDR3 DNA: TGCAGTGCTAGAGATGGGAACAGGGTTTCACCC. Translation: CSARDGNRVSP. The full CDR3 is CSARDGNRVSPLHF. The chain couples TRBV20-1 to TRBJ1-6; a weak D match, TRBD1 (6 bases). The CDR3 end lies 3 residues beyond the end of the read and is filled in from the germline J gene. Germline CDR1 is DFQATT and CDR2 is SNEGSKA (reference sequence). V lost 0 bases, J lost 9 bases, and 12 bases lay in between. There are 14 residues in the CDR3.

The covered CDR3 bases are TGTGCCAGCAGTGGGGGGGACAGTCTTAACGAG. Its translation: CASSGGDSLNE. The full CDR3 protein is CASSGGDSLNEQYF. The chain recombines TRBV2 with TRBJ2-7; D perhaps matches TRBD1 (7 bases). The read stops 3 residues short of the end of the CDR3; the missing end is completed from the germline J gene. Germline assignment: CDR1 SNHLY and CDR2 FYNNEI. The CDR3 consists of 14 residues. V lost 4 bases to trimming and J lost 5 bases, with 15 bases between them.

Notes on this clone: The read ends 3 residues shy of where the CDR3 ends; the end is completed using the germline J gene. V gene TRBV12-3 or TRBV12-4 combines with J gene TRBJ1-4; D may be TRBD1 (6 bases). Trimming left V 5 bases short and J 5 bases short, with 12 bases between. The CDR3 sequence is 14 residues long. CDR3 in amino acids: CASSMGARNEKLFF. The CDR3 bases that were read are TGTGCCAGCAGTATGGGGGCCCGGAATGAAAAA.

CDR3 DNA (partial): TGCGCCAGCAGCCAAGGGGCTAGCGGGGAAGGGGAGACC. Its protein product is CASSQGASGEGET. The full CDR3 sequence reads CASSQGASGEGETQYF. J is TRBJ2-5 and V is TRBV4-1; the match to TRBD2 covers 9 bases. The sequence runs out 3 residues before the end of the CDR3; the remainder is reconstructed from the germline J gene. Germline CDR1 is MGHRA and CDR2 is YSYEKL. The CDR3 has 16 amino acids. With 1 base clipped from V and 5 bases from J, the junction kept 8 bases outside the gene matches.

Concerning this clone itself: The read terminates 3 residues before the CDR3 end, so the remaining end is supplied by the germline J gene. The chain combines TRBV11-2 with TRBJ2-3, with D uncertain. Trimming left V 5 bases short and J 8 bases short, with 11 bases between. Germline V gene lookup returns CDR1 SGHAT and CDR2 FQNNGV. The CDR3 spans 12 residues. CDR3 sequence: CASSPSAGTQYF. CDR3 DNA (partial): TGTGCCAGCAGCCCCAGTGCTGGTACG.

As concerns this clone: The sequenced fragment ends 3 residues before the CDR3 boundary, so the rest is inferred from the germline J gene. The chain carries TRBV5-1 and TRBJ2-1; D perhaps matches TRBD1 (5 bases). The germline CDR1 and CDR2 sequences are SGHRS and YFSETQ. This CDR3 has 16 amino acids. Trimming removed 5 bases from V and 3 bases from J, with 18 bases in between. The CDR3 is CASRGVGVRSYNEQFF. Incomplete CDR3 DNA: TGCGCCAGCAGAGGGGTTGGGGTCCGAAGCTACAATGAG.

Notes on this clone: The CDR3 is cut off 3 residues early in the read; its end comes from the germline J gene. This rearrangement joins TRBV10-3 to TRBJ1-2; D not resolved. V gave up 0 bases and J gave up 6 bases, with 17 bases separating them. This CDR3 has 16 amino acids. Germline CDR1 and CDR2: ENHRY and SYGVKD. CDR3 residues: CAISESATEPRNGYTF. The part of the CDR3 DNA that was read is TGTGCCATCAGTGAGTCAGCGACTGAACCACGCAATGGC.

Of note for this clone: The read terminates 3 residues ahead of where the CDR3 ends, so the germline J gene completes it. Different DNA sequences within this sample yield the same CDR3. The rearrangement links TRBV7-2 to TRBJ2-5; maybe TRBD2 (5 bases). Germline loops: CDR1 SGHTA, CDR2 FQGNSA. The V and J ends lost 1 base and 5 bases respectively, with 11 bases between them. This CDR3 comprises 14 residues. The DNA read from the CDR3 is TGTGCCAGCAGCTTAGGGACTTCCAGGGAGACC. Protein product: CASSLGTSRET. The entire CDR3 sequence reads CASSLGTSRETQYF.

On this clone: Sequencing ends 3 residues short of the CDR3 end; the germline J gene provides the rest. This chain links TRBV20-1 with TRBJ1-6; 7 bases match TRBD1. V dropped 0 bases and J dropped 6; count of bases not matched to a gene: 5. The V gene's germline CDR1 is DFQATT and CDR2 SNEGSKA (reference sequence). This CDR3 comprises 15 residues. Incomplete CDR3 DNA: TGCAGTGCTAGAGACCAACAGGGGAGTAATTCACCC. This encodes CSARDQQGSNSP. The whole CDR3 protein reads CSARDQQGSNSPLHF.

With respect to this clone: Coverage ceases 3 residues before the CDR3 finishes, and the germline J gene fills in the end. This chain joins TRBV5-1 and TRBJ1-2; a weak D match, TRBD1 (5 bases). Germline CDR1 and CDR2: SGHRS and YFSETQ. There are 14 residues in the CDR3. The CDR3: CASSLEAQGDGYTF. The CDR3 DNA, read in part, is TGCGCCAGCAGCTTGGAGGCCCAGGGTGACGGC.

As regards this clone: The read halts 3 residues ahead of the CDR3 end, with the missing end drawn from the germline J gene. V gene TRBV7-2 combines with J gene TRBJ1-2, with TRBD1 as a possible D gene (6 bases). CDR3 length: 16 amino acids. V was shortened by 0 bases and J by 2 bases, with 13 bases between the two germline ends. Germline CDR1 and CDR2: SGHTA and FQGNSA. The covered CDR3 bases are TGTGCCAGCAGCTTAGCGGGGGCCGTTTTAAACTATGGC. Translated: CASSLAGAVLNYG. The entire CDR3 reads CASSLAGAVLNYGYTF.

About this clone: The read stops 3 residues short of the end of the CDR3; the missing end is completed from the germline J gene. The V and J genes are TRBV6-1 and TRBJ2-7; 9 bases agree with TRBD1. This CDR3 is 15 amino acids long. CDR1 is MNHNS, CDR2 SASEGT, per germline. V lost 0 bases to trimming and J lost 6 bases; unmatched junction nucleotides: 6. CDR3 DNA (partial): TGTGCCAGCAGTGAAGCCCACAGGGGGCGCGTCGAG. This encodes CASSEAHRGRVE. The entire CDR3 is CASSEAHRGRVEQYF.

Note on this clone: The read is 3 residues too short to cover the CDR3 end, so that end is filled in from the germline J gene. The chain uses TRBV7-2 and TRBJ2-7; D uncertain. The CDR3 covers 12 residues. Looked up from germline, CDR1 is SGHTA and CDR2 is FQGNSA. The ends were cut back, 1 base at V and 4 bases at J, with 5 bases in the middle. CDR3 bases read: TGTGCCAGCAGCTTAGAGGTTTACGAG. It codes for CASSLEVYE. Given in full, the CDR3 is CASSLEVYEQYF. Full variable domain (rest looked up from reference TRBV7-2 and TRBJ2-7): GAGVSQSPSNKVTEKGKDVELRCDPISGHTALYWYRQSLGQGLEFLIYFQGNSAPDKSGLPSDRFSAERTGGSVSTLTIQRTQQEDSAVYLCASSLEVYEQYFGPGTRLTVT.